This T cell receptor (beta chain) was sequenced during a study of T cell repertoires in cytomegalovirus infection. The CDR3 has 15 amino acids. V lost 2 bases, J lost 2 bases, and 10 bases lay in between. CDR1 and CDR2 from the germline V gene are SEHNR and FQNEAQ (reference sequence). At least ten counts were recorded for this clonotype. Via MiXCR, TCRdb re-called the reads, giving one row per CDR3 protein. The sample yields around 94,000 distinct CDR3 sequences, 16% seen once. Input material: PBMCs. The chain uses TRBV7-9 and TRBJ1-3; a weak D match, TRBD1 (6 bases). The source is a human donor in good health (CMV status not recorded). Some clones in this sample may be carry-over from other donors' samples. CDR3 DNA: TGTGCCAGCAGCTTAACCGCAGGGGCTGGAAACACCATATATTTT. Amino acids: CASSLTAGAGNTIYF.